This T cell receptor (beta chain) was profiled in a study of T-cell memory formation after mild COVID-19. TCRdb passed the 5' RACE reads through MiXCR, listing each CDR3 protein once. The table shows 210,000 or so distinct CDR3 sequences, with about 17% occurring only once. CDR1 is MGHRA, CDR2 YSYEKL, per germline. V was trimmed by 0 bases and J by 7 bases, leaving 13 bases between them. The CDR3 loop spans 15 amino acids. Sequenced sample: PBMCs or a T cell subset sorted from them (not recorded which). The chain couples TRBV4-1 to TRBJ1-3; possible D gene TRBD1, 6 bases. The receptor's source is an adult woman who had mild COVID-19 (a few samples of this study predate the infection). Cell type and time point are not known. Here the CDR3 DNA reads TGCGCCAGCAGCCAAGATCAGGGGCTCTGGAACACCATATATTTT. Its protein is CASSQDQGLWNTIYF.